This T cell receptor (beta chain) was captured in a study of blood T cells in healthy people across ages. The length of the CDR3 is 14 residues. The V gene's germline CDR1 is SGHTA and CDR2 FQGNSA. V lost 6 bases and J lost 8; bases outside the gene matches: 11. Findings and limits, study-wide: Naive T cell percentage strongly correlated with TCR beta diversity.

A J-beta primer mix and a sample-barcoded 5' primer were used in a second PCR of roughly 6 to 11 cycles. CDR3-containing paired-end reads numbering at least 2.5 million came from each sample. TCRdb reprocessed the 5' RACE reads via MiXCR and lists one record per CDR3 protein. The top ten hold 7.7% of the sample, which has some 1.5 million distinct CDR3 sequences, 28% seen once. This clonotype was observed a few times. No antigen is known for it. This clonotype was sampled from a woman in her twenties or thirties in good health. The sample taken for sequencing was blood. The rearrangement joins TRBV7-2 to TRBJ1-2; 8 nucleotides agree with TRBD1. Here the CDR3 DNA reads TGTGCCAGCAGTCAAACTCAGGGGGCAGGCGGCTACACCTTC. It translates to CASSQTQGAGGYTF.